Presented here are 8 T cell receptor beta chains from one specimen sequenced in a study of blood T cell repertoires in COVID-19. Only in-frame clones appear in the TCRdb table, and some are missing; sequencing was by immunoSEQ multiplex PCR. This sample has about 280,000 clones, with around 84% found just once. Sequencing was carried out using PBMCs or T cells enriched from blood (not recorded which). Every receptor here comes from a man aged 40-55 years who had been exposed to COVID-19.

The V call is TRBV21-1, the J call TRBJ1-3; the tabulated D call, TRBD1, remains unverified against the DNA. TRBV21-1 is designated a pseudogene. The CDR3 totals 16 residues. CDR3 region: CASSNEGTGAGNTIYF. DNA of the CDR3: TGTGCCAGCAGCAATGAGGGCACAGGGGCTGGAAACACCATATATTTT.

The V and J genes are TRBV18 and TRBJ1-5; 7 bases are shared with TRBD1. V dropped 8 bases and J dropped 7; count of bases not matched to a gene: 8. CDR3 length: 13 amino acids. Germline loops: CDR1 KGHSH, CDR2 LQKENI. CDR3 coding DNA: TGTGCCAGCGAAGAGGGGGCAGGACAGCCCCAGCATTTT. It codes for CASEEGAGQPQHF. The full variable domain, rest sourced from reference TRBV18 and TRBJ1-5, is NAGVMQNPRHLVRRRGQEARLRCSPMKGHSHVYWYRQLPEEGLKFMVYLQKENIIDESGMPKERFSAEFPKEGPSILRIQQVVRGDSAAYFCASEEGAGQPQHFGDGTRLSIL.

This chain joins TRBV2 and TRBJ2-1; maybe TRBD1 (6 bases). The V and J ends lost 8 bases and 6 bases respectively, with 20 bases between them. The length of the CDR3 is 15 residues. Germline CDR1 reads SNHLY; CDR2 reads FYNNEI. CDR3 sequence: CASHLSGATINEQFF. DNA for the CDR3: TGTGCCAGCCATCTATCAGGGGCGACGATCAATGAGCAGTTCTTC.

The chain uses TRBV2 and TRBJ2-1; 9 positions match TRBD2. CDR3 length equals 11 residues. The germline V gene encodes CDR1 SNHLY and CDR2 FYNNEI. J lost 16 bases, V lost 8 bases, and 9 bases had no gene match. The CDR3 sequence: CASRLLAGAFF. The CDR3 DNA sequence: TGTGCCAGCCGGCTTTTAGCGGGAGCCTTCTTC.

This chain joins TRBV4-1 and TRBJ2-1; 7 positions match TRBD2. The V gene's germline CDR1 is MGHRA and CDR2 YSYEKL. Losses at the gene ends were 3 bases for V and 10 bases for J; bases not matched to a gene: 9. The CDR3 runs to 14 residues. The CDR3 is CASSQSGAYREQFF. The CDR3 DNA sequence: TGCGCCAGCAGCCAGAGCGGGGCCTATCGGGAGCAGTTCTTC.

The chain carries TRBV29-1 and TRBJ1-1; 10 bases are shared with TRBD1. The germline gives CDR1 SQVTM, CDR2 ANQGSEA. V was clipped by 3 bases and J by 9 bases; unmatched bases: 4. This CDR3 is built from 12 residues. The CDR3: CSVDRQGAKAFF. In DNA, the CDR3 is TGCAGCGTTGACCGACAGGGGGCCAAAGCTTTCTTT.

The CDR3 reads CASSIGRPGGEQYF. The CDR3 DNA sequence: TGTGCCAGTAGTATCGGGCGGCCCGGGGGTGAGCAGTACTTC. The rearrangement uses TRBV19 and TRBJ2-7, with D possibly TRBD2 on 6 matching bases. The CDR3 is made up of 14 amino acids. Trimming left V 3 bases short and J 7 bases short, with 16 bases between. Germline lookup yields CDR1 LNHDA and CDR2 SQIVND (reference sequence). The full variable domain, rest sourced from reference TRBV19 and TRBJ2-7, is DGGITQSPKYLFRKEGQNVTLSCEQNLNHDAMYWYRQDPGQGLRLIYYSQIVNDFQKGDIAEGYSVSREKKESFPLTVTSAQKNPTAFYLCASSIGRPGGEQYFGPGTRLTVT.

The gene calls are TRBV7-9 and TRBJ1-5; TRBD1 matches 9 bases. This CDR3 is built from 14 residues. Trimming cost V 5 bases and J 4 bases; bases outside gene matches: 3. Germline loops: CDR1 SEHNR, CDR2 FQNEAQ (reference sequence). The CDR3 loop reads CASSPGQGNQPQHF. As DNA, the CDR3 is TGTGCCAGCAGCCCGGGACAGGGAAATCAGCCCCAGCATTTT.